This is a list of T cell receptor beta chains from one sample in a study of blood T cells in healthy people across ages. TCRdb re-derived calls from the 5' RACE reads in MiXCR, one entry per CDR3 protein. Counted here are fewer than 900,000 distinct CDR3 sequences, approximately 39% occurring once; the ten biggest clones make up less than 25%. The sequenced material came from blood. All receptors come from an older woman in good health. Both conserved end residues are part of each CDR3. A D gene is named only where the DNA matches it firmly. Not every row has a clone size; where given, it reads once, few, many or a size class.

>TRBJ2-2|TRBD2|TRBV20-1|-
TGCAGTGCTAGAGAGAGGGGACTAGCGGGAACCGGGGAGCTGTTTTTT
CSARERGLAGTGELFF
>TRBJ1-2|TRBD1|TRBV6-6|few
TGTGCCAGCAGGACTGGGGCAGGGGGCGACGGCTACACCTTC
CASRTGAGGDGYTF
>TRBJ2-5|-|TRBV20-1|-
TGCAGTGCAAATCAACAAGAGACCCAGTACTTC
CSANQQETQYF
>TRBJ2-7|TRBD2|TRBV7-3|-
TGTGCCAGCAGCTCCGGGACTAGCGGGACTGTTGAGCAGTACTTC
CASSSGTSGTVEQYF
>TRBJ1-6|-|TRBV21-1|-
TGTGCCAGCAGCAAGGGAAACGGTCGCGGCCCCTATAATTCACCCCTCCACTTT
CASSKGNGRGPYNSPLHF
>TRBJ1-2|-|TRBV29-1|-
TGCAGCGTTGAAGAGGCCATAGCAGGGTCTGGCTACACCTTC
CSVEEAIAGSGYTF
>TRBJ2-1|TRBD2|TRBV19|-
TGTGCCAGTAAGGGTAGCGGGGCATACAATGAGCAGTTCTTC
CASKGSGAYNEQFF
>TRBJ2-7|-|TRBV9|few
TGTGCCACCACACAAGAGGGGGGAGGCGGCGAGCAGTACTTC
CATTQEGGGGEQYF
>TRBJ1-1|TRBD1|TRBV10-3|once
TGTGCCATCAAAGAGGCAGGGGGAACTGAAGCTTTCTTT
CAIKEAGGTEAFF
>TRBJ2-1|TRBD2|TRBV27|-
TGTGCCAGCAGTTTCACGGGACGAGCGGGAGGGGAAGAGCAGTTCTTC
CASSFTGRAGGEEQFF
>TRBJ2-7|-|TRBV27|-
TGTGCCAGCGCCCCCAGTGTAGACTCCTACGAGCAGTACTTC
CASAPSVDSYEQYF
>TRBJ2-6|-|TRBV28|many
TGTGCCAGCAGTGGACGAGGGTACACCCACTCTGGGGCCAACGTCCTGACTTTC
CASSGRGYTHSGANVLTF
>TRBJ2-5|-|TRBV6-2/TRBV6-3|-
TGTGCCAGCAGTTCTCTTCCTGGGTTGGAGACCCAGTACTTC
CASSSLPGLETQYF
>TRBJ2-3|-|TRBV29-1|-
TGCAGCGTTTTTAAACCAGATACGCAGTATTTT
CSVFKPDTQYF
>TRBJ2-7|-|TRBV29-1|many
TGCAGTGTCCTCGAGGGTACGAACGAGCAGTACTTC
CSVLEGTNEQYF
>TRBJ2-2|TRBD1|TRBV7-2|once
TGTGCCAGCAGCTTAGACTGGACAGGGGTAGGCGGGGAGCTGTTTTTT
CASSLDWTGVGGELFF
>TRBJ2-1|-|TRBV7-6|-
TGTGCCAGCAGCTTATCAACGGGGGCGAGCAATGAGCAGTTCTTC
CASSLSTGASNEQFF
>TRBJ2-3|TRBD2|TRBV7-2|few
TGTGCCAGCAGCATTTTGGGGGGGAGCACAGATACGCAGTATTTT
CASSILGGSTDTQYF
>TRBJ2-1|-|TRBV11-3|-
TGTGCCAGCAGCTTAGGTAGGATAGGGGAGCAGTTCTTC
CASSLGRIGEQFF
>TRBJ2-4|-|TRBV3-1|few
TGTGCCAGCAGCCAAGCTGCCCTGTCCCGGTGGGAGCAGTACTTC
CASSQAALSRWEQYF
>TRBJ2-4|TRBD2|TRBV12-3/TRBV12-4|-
TGTGCCAGCAGTCGAAGAGCGGGGGGAAGTGAACGAGCCAAAAACATTCAGTACTTC
CASSRRAGGSERAKNIQYF
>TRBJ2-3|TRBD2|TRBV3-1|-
TGTGCCAGCAGCCAAGGGACTAGCGGGGGGTCTAGCACAGATACGCAGTATTTT
CASSQGTSGGSSTDTQYF
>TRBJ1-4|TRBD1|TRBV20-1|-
TGCAGTGCTGAGGACAGGGTTAATGAAAAACTGTTTTTT
CSAEDRVNEKLFF